This is a list of T cell receptor beta chains from one sample in a study of response to subunit inactivated influenza vaccine. TCRdb independently ran MiXCR on the RT-PCR reads; one entry per CDR3 protein. The sample lists under 750,000 distinct CDR3 sequences; 12% were seen once. The sample here was PBMCs from blood, taken on the day of vaccination. The receptors derive from a man aged 50 to 59 who received an inactivated influenza vaccine. The CDR3 runs from the conserved cysteine through the conserved F or W. A D gene is named only where the DNA matches it firmly. Expanded clones get a size class; other rows say once, few or many, or leave the size out.

j_call: TRBJ2-3; d_call: TRBD1; v_call: TRBV6-2/TRBV6-3; clone_size: once; cdr3_aa: CASSYGTAGTTDTQYF; cdr3_nt: TGTGCCAGCAGTTACGGGACAGCCGGGACCACAGATACGCAGTATTTT
j_call: TRBJ2-5; d_call: -; v_call: TRBV10-3; clone_size: -; cdr3_aa: CATGVRGSGETQYF; cdr3_nt: TGTGCCACGGGGGTTCGGGGATCGGGAGAGACCCAGTACTTC
j_call: TRBJ2-3; d_call: TRBD2; v_call: TRBV5-5; clone_size: many; cdr3_aa: CASSAGTSGGTTDTQYF; cdr3_nt: TGTGCCAGCAGCGCCGGGACTAGCGGGGGTACCACAGATACGCAGTATTTT
j_call: TRBJ1-5; d_call: -; v_call: TRBV6-2/TRBV6-3; clone_size: few; cdr3_aa: CASSYAGYSQPQHF; cdr3_nt: TGTGCCAGCAGTTACGCAGGGTATAGTCAGCCCCAGCATTTT
j_call: TRBJ2-7; d_call: -; v_call: TRBV7-8; clone_size: -; cdr3_aa: CASSRGGRGIEQYF; cdr3_nt: TGTGCCAGCAGCCGCGGGGGCAGGGGAATCGAGCAGTACTTC
j_call: TRBJ2-7; d_call: TRBD1; v_call: TRBV20-1; clone_size: -; cdr3_aa: CSARDSLLTYEQYF; cdr3_nt: TGCAGTGCAAGGGACAGCCTCCTTACCTACGAGCAGTACTTC
j_call: TRBJ2-5; d_call: -; v_call: TRBV13; clone_size: few; cdr3_aa: CASSSDQRETQYF; cdr3_nt: TGTGCCAGCAGCTCGGACCAGCGGGAGACCCAGTACTTC
j_call: TRBJ2-7; d_call: -; v_call: TRBV6-1; clone_size: few; cdr3_aa: CASSMTRTSYEQYF; cdr3_nt: TGTGCCAGCAGCATGACTAGGACCTCCTACGAGCAGTACTTC
j_call: TRBJ2-7; d_call: -; v_call: TRBV20-1; clone_size: many; cdr3_aa: CSARISELGEQYF; cdr3_nt: TGCAGTGCTAGGATAAGCGAACTAGGCGAGCAGTACTTC
j_call: TRBJ2-3; d_call: TRBD2; v_call: TRBV20-1; clone_size: few; cdr3_aa: CSARRTSGGADTQYF; cdr3_nt: TGCAGTGCCCGAAGGACTAGCGGGGGGGCAGATACGCAGTATTTT
j_call: TRBJ1-2; d_call: -; v_call: TRBV4-3; clone_size: -; cdr3_aa: CASSQAPRGGYGYTF; cdr3_nt: TGCGCCAGCAGCCAAGCCCCCCGGGGCGGCTATGGCTACACCTTC
j_call: TRBJ2-5; d_call: -; v_call: TRBV12-3/TRBV12-4; clone_size: many; cdr3_aa: CASSLFRGETQYF; cdr3_nt: TGTGCCAGCAGTTTATTCAGGGGAGAGACCCAGTACTTC
j_call: TRBJ2-5; d_call: TRBD2; v_call: TRBV6-2/TRBV6-3; clone_size: -; cdr3_aa: CASTDRGVQETQYF; cdr3_nt: TGTGCCAGCACCGATCGGGGGGTTCAAGAGACCCAGTACTTC
j_call: TRBJ2-1; d_call: TRBD2; v_call: TRBV7-3; clone_size: -; cdr3_aa: CASSSSGTSDNEQFF; cdr3_nt: TGTGCCAGCAGCTCCTCCGGGACTAGCGACAATGAGCAGTTCTTC
j_call: TRBJ2-1; d_call: -; v_call: TRBV12-3/TRBV12-4; clone_size: many; cdr3_aa: CASTDIREQFF; cdr3_nt: TGTGCCAGCACCGATATCCGTGAGCAGTTCTTC
j_call: TRBJ1-2; d_call: TRBD1; v_call: TRBV3-1; clone_size: few; cdr3_aa: CASSQVDRVGYTF; cdr3_nt: TGTGCCAGCAGCCAAGTGGACAGGGTAGGCTACACCTTC
j_call: TRBJ2-7; d_call: -; v_call: TRBV18; clone_size: -; cdr3_aa: CASSSLGLDLSEQYF; cdr3_nt: TGTGCCAGCTCATCACTGGGACTGGACTTGAGCGAGCAGTACTTC
j_call: TRBJ1-5; d_call: -; v_call: TRBV19; clone_size: -; cdr3_aa: CASSIVGVRQPQHF; cdr3_nt: TGTGCCAGTAGTATTGTGGGGGTTCGTCAGCCCCAGCATTTT
j_call: TRBJ1-2; d_call: -; v_call: TRBV29-1; clone_size: -; cdr3_aa: CSAPGGGSLGYTF; cdr3_nt: TGCAGCGCCCCCGGGGGGGGGTCGCTCGGCTACACCTTC
j_call: TRBJ2-2; d_call: -; v_call: TRBV7-2; clone_size: few; cdr3_aa: CASSPRDGAGELFF; cdr3_nt: TGTGCCAGCAGCCCCCGGGACGGCGCGGGGGAGCTGTTTTTT
j_call: TRBJ1-5; d_call: -; v_call: TRBV20-1; clone_size: few; cdr3_aa: CSARDNNQPQHF; cdr3_nt: TGCAGTGCACGGGACAATAATCAGCCCCAGCATTTT